The T cell receptor (beta chain) under discussion was sequenced for a study of cytomegalovirus exposure and HLA in healthy donors. Overall study findings and caveats: Sequences of the TCR beta chain were said to predict the HLA-A and HLA-B alleles of most subjects accurately.

A word on this clone: Antigen: not known.

The germline V gene has CDR1 MGHDK and CDR2 SYGVNS. CDR3 length: 15 residues. PCR was performed using 60 Vbeta and 13 Jbeta primers. The protocol was immunoSEQ multiplex PCR, while the TCRdb copy is restricted to in-frame clones and leaves out a portion. The sample yields 170,000 or so clones, roughly 84% seen once. The donors comprised healthy bone marrow donors. The receptor comes from a boy younger than 10 in good health and CMV-seronegative. The V gene is TRBV25-1, the J gene TRBJ2-5; 7 nucleotides line up with TRBD2. The better agreement between TRBJ2-7 and the DNA end casts doubt on the J call. Sample: PBMCs. The CDR3 DNA reads TGTGCCAGCAGTGGTCCCGGACTAGGGACCTACGAGCAGTACTTC. Translating it yields CASSGPGLGTYEQYF.